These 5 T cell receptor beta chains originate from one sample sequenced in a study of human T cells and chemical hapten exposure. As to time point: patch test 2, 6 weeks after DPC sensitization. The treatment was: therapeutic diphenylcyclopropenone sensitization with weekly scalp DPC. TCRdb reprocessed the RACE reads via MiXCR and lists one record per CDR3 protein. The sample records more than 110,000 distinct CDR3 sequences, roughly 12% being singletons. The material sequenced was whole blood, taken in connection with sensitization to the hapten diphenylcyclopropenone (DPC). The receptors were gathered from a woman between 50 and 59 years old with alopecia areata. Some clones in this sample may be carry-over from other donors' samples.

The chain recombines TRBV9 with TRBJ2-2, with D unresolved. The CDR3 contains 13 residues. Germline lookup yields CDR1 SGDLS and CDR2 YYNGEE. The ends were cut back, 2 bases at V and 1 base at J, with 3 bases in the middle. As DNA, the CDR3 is TGTGCCAGCAGCGTCATGAACACCGGGGAGCTGTTTTTT. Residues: CASSVMNTGELFF.

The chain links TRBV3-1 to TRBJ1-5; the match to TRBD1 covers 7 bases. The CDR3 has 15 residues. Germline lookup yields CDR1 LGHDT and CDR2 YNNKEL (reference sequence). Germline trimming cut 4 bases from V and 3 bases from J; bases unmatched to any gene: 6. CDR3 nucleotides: TGTGCCAGCAGCCCGGGACAGCTCGACAATCAGCCCCAGCATTTT. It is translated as CASSPGQLDNQPQHF. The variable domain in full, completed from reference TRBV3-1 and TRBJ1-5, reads DTAVSQTPKYLVTQMGNDKSIKCEQNLGHDTMYWYKQDSKKFLKIMFSYNNKELIINETVPNRFSPKSPDKAHLNLHINSLELGDSAVYFCASSPGQLDNQPQHFGDGTRLSIL.

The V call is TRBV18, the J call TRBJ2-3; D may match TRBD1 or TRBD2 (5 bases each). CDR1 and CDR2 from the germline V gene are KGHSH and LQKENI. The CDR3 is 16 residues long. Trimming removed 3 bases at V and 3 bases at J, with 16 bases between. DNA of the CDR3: TGTGCCAGCTCACCGAGGGACCCCAAACGGACAGATACGCAGTATTTT. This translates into CASSPRDPKRTDTQYF.

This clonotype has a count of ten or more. CDR3 bases: TGCAGTGGTGGGACTAGCGGGAGAAATGAGCAGTTCTTC. Translated, it gives CSGGTSGRNEQFF. The rearrangement uses TRBV20-1 and TRBJ2-1, with 14 nucleotides matching TRBD2. From germline, CDR1 is DFQATT and CDR2 SNEGSKA (reference sequence). Losses at the gene ends were 7 bases for V and 7 bases for J; bases not matched to a gene: 3. The CDR3 totals 13 residues.

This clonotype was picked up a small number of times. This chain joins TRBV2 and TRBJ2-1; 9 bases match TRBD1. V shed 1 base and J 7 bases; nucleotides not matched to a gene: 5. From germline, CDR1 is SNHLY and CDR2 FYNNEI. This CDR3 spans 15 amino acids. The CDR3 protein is CASSEDRGQWNEQFF. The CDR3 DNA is TGTGCCAGCAGTGAAGACAGGGGGCAGTGGAATGAGCAGTTCTTC. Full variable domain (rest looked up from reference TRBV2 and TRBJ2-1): EPEVTQTPSHQVTQMGQEVILRCVPISNHLYFYWYRQILGQKVEFLVSFYNNEISEKSEIFDDQFSVERPDGSNFTLKIRSTKLEDSAMYFCASSEDRGQWNEQFFGPGTRLTVL.